These T cell receptor beta chains were read from a single sample in a study of T cell repertoires in cytomegalovirus infection. No cognate antigen is known for these TCRs. MiXCR, run by TCRdb on the reads, gives a single entry per CDR3 protein. Among around 900,000 distinct CDR3 sequences, approximately 30% were seen once, and the ten largest hold roughly 12%. Sample: cultured CD8+ T cells from PBMCs, taken from culture after CMV antigen stimulation. The receptors shown here come from a human donor in good health (CMV status not recorded). Some clones in this sample may be carry-over from other donors' samples. CDR3s include the opening cysteine and the closing phenylalanine or tryptophan. Each record gives: clone size, D gene, J gene, V gene, CDR3 DNA, CDR3 protein. The D gene is left open where the match is weak. Clone size is not always given. Where it is, it says once, few, many or a class for expanded clones.

clone_size: many
d_call: .
j_call: TRBJ1-2
v_call: TRBV7-2
cdr3_nt: TGTGCCAGCAGCTTAGCGCCGGCAGGGTTAGTGAATGGCTACACCTTC
cdr3_aa: CASSLAPAGLVNGYTF

clone_size: few
d_call: .
j_call: TRBJ2-2
v_call: TRBV24-1
cdr3_nt: TGTGCCACGGAGGGGCCCCAGAACACCGGGGAGCTGTTTTTT
cdr3_aa: CATEGPQNTGELFF

clone_size: few
d_call: .
j_call: TRBJ1-2
v_call: TRBV10-3
cdr3_nt: TGTGCCATCAGTGGAGAGGGTTTGTATGGCTACACCTTC
cdr3_aa: CAISGEGLYGYTF

clone_size: .
d_call: .
j_call: TRBJ2-2
v_call: TRBV10-3
cdr3_nt: TGTGCCATCACTACAGCGAACACCGGGGAGCTGTTTTTT
cdr3_aa: CAITTANTGELFF

clone_size: few
d_call: TRBD1
j_call: TRBJ2-7
v_call: TRBV7-9
cdr3_nt: TGTGCCAGCAGCTTACCGACAGGGTACGAGCAGTACTTC
cdr3_aa: CASSLPTGYEQYF

clone_size: few
d_call: .
j_call: TRBJ2-2
v_call: TRBV19
cdr3_nt: TGTGCCAGTAGTATAGTTCGGGGCTCCGGGGAGCTGTTTTTT
cdr3_aa: CASSIVRGSGELFF

clone_size: .
d_call: .
j_call: TRBJ1-2
v_call: TRBV6-8
cdr3_nt: TGTGCCAGCAGTCTCTACGGCCCTAACTATGGCTACACCTTC
cdr3_aa: CASSLYGPNYGYTF

clone_size: .
d_call: .
j_call: TRBJ2-1
v_call: TRBV28
cdr3_nt: TGTGCCAGCAGTTTGCTTGGAGGGGGGCGATCCGATGAGCAGTTCTTC
cdr3_aa: CASSLLGGGRSDEQFF

clone_size: .
d_call: TRBD2
j_call: TRBJ2-1
v_call: TRBV13
cdr3_nt: TGTGCCAGCAGCTTATACAGCGGGGGGGCCTATGAGCAGTTCTTC
cdr3_aa: CASSLYSGGAYEQFF

clone_size: many
d_call: TRBD1
j_call: TRBJ1-1
v_call: TRBV19
cdr3_nt: TGTGCCAGTAAGTTTGCCCGGACAGGGCCCCACACTGAAGCTTTCTTT
cdr3_aa: CASKFARTGPHTEAFF

clone_size: .
d_call: .
j_call: TRBJ2-7
v_call: TRBV27
cdr3_nt: TGTGCCAGCAGTTTACGTTGGGTAGACTCCCACGAGCAGTACTTC
cdr3_aa: CASSLRWVDSHEQYF

clone_size: once
d_call: .
j_call: TRBJ2-1
v_call: TRBV7-1
cdr3_nt: TGTGCCAGCCGACCAGAGGGGCACAATGAGCAGTTCTTC
cdr3_aa: CASRPEGHNEQFF

clone_size: few
d_call: TRBD2
j_call: TRBJ2-7
v_call: TRBV15
cdr3_nt: TGTGCCACCAGCAGAGCTCAGACTAGCGCCTACGAGCAGTACTTC
cdr3_aa: CATSRAQTSAYEQYF

clone_size: many
d_call: TRBD1
j_call: TRBJ1-2
v_call: TRBV27
cdr3_nt: TGTGCCACCAGACAGGGGATTGGCTATGGCTACACCTTC
cdr3_aa: CATRQGIGYGYTF

clone_size: .
d_call: .
j_call: TRBJ1-1
v_call: TRBV27
cdr3_nt: TGTGCCAGCAGTTTAGGGTTGGAACCTAACACTGAAGCTTTCTTT
cdr3_aa: CASSLGLEPNTEAFF